The source of this TCR beta chain is a study of cytomegalovirus exposure and HLA in healthy donors. Study-wide points: Later analysis reportedly placed an Asian-associated ancestry cluster below the approximately 700-donor mean in N-insertions. There were several of the most significant clusters that appeared linked to common viral pathogens in a later analysis. When analyzed later, a missense DCLRE1C variant was found to be linked to TCR beta V- and J-gene trimming. An analysis was carried out at a later point. It showed that HLA-associated TCR beta chains were more clonally expanded than equally common non-associated chains.

Notes on this clone: Its antigen is still unknown.

Germline V lookup: CDR1 MNHEY, CDR2 SMNVEV (reference sequence). The ends lost 5 bases at V and 4 bases at J; junction bases unmatched: 5. There are 14 residues in the CDR3. PCR amplification relied on 60 Vbeta primers (plus 13 Jbeta primers). Clones were sequenced by immunoSEQ multiplex PCR, and TCRdb holds only the in-frame ones, with some missing. The sample lists 200,000 to 250,000 clones; approximately 90% were seen once. This rearrangement joins TRBV27 to TRBJ1-2; 9 positions match TRBD1. The sequence derives from a woman in her late teens or twenties in good health and CMV-seronegative. The sample consisted of PBMCs. The CDR3 bases are TGTGCCAGCAGTCCCGGGACAGGGACCTATGGCTACACCTTC. Its translation is CASSPGTGTYGYTF.